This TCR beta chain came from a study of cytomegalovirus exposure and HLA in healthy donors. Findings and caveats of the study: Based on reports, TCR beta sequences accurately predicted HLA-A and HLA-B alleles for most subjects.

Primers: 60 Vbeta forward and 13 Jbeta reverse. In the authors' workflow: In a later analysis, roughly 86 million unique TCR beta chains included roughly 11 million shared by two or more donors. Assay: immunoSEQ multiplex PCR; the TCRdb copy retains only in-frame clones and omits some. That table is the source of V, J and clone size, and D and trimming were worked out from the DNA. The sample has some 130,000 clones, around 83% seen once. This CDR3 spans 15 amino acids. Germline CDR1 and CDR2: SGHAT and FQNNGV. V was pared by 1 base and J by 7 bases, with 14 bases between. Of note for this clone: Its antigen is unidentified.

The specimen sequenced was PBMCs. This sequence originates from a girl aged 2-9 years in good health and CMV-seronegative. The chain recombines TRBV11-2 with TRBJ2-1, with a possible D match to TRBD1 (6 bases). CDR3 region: CASSLGQARNNEQFF. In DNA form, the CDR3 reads TGTGCCAGCAGCTTAGGACAGGCAAGAAATAATGAGCAGTTCTTC.